A single sample is the source of the 8 T cell receptor beta chains below, sequenced in a study of T cells in Graves' hyperthyroidism and ophthalmopathy. Amplified regions were TCR beta CDR3 sequences from RNA transcripts. A set of HTBI primers served as the primers for a first-round RT-PCR of the TCR CDR3. TCRdb reanalysed the multiplex PCR reads using MiXCR and keeps one entry per CDR3 protein. This table holds more than 550,000 distinct CDR3 sequences, approximately 19% found once. The sample comprised blood. All receptors come from a woman in her forties or fifties with Graves' hyperthyroidism that later progressed to Graves' ophthalmopathy.

At least ten counts were recorded for this clonotype. The chain is built from TRBV3-1 and TRBJ2-2; 8 nucleotides agree with TRBD1. V was clipped by 7 bases and J by 6 bases; unmatched bases: 7. This CDR3 contains 14 residues. CDR1 and CDR2 (germline): LGHDT, YNNKEL (reference sequence). The CDR3 DNA sequence: TGTGCCAGCATGCCCAGGGGGCGACCCGGGGAGCTGTTTTTT. Translated: CASMPRGRPGELFF.

This clonotype has just a few counts. This rearrangement joins TRBV5-1 to TRBJ2-2, with D possibly matching TRBD1 (6 bases). CDR1 and CDR2 from the germline V gene are SGHRS and YFSETQ. This CDR3 is 19 amino acids long. With 2 bases removed from V and 0 bases from J, the gap between germline ends came to 20 bases. CDR3 sequence reads: CASSFFSLIGQSNTGELFF. The DNA of the CDR3 is TGCGCCAGCAGCTTTTTTTCCCTCATAGGACAGTCGAACACCGGGGAGCTGTTTTTT.

Ten or more counts support this clonotype. The V and J genes are TRBV3-1 and TRBJ2-7; TRBD2 aligns across 7 bases. CDR1 is LGHDT, CDR2 YNNKEL, per germline (reference sequence). The CDR3 covers 17 residues. The V segment lost 0 bases and the J segment 7 bases; nucleotides outside the gene matches: 15. CDR3 sequence reads: CASSQEGRLAGRWEQYF. CDR3 in DNA: TGTGCCAGCAGCCAAGAAGGTAGACTAGCCGGGCGGTGGGAGCAGTACTTC.

This clonotype was detected ten times or more. V usage is TRBV12-3 or TRBV12-4 and J usage is TRBJ1-2, with D perhaps TRBD1 (5 bases). V lost 5 bases and J lost 2, with 12 bases in between. This CDR3 comprises 14 residues. CDR3: CASSGTGPNYGYTF. CDR3 sequence (DNA): TGTGCCAGCAGTGGTACGGGACCCAACTATGGCTACACCTTC.

The chain couples TRBV6-1 to TRBJ1-5; D might be TRBD1 (5 bases). Trimming cost V 10 bases and J 1 base, with 20 bases left between them. In germline, CDR1 is MNHNS, CDR2 SASEGT. The CDR3 loop spans 16 amino acids. This chain's CDR3 is CATIDKRGGSNQPQHF. The CDR3 region has the DNA TGTGCCACGATTGATAAAAGGGGCGGGAGCAATCAGCCCCAGCATTTT.

The genes are TRBV10-3 and TRBJ1-1, with a tentative D call TRBD1 (5 bases). Germline V gene sequence: CDR1 ENHRY, CDR2 SYGVKD. Trimming took 4 bases from V and 0 from J, leaving 9 bases between them. CDR3 length: 14 residues. The CDR3 coding sequence is TGTGCCATCAGTGTGGGGGGAATGAACACTGAAGCTTTCTTT. This sequence encodes CAISVGGMNTEAFF.

Here the CDR3 DNA reads TGTGCCAGCAGTTTCGACAGGGCCCCCTATAATTCACCCCTCCACTTT. It encodes CASSFDRAPYNSPLHF. V gene TRBV2 combines with J gene TRBJ1-6; 7 nucleotides match TRBD1. The CDR3 sequence is 16 residues long. Germline V gene lookup returns CDR1 SNHLY and CDR2 FYNNEI. The V and J ends lost 5 bases and 2 bases, in that order; junction bases with no gene match: 6. Full variable domain (rest looked up from reference TRBV2 and TRBJ1-6): EPEVTQTPSHQVTQMGQEVILRCVPISNHLYFYWYRQILGQKVEFLVSFYNNEISEKSEIFDDQFSVERPDGSNFTLKIRSTKLEDSAMYFCASSFDRAPYNSPLHFGNGTRLTVT.

There are a few counts of this clonotype. An end of the junction does not agree with germline; a read error may underlie this. The chain joins TRBV6-1 to TRBJ2-1; tentatively, D is TRBD2 (6 bases). There are 15 residues in the CDR3. Germline CDR1 reads MNHNS; CDR2 reads SASEGT. CDR3 region: CASREDLGPGTGQFF. For the CDR3, the DNA is TGTGCCAGCAGGGAAGACCTCGGCCCCGGGACTGGGCAGTTCTTC.